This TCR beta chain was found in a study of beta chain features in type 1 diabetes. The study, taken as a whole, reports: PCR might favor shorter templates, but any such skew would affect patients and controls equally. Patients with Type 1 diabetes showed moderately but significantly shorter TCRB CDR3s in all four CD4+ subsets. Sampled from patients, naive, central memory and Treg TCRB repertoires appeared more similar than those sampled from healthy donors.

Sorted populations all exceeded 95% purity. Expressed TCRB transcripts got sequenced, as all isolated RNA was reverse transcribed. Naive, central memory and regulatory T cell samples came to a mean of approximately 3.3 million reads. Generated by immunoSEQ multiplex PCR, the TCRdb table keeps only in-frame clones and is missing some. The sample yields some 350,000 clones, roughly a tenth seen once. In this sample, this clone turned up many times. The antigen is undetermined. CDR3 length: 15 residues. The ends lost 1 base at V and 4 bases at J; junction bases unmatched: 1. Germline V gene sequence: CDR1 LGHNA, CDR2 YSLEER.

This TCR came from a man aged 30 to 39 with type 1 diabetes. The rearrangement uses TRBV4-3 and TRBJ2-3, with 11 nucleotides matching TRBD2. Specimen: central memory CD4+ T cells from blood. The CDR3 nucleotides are TGCGCCAGCAGCCAAGTAGCGGGAGGGCCAGATACGCAGTATTTT. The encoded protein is CASSQVAGGPDTQYF.